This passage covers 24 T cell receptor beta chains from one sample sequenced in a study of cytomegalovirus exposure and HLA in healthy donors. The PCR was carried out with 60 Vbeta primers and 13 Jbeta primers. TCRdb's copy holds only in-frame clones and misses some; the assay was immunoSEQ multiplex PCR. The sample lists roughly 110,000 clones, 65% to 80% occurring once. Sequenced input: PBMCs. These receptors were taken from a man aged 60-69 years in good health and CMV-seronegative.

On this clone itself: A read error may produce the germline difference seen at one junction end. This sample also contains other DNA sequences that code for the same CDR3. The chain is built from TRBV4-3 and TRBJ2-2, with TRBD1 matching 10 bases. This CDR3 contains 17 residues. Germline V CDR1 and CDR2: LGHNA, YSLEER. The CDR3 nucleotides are TGCGCCAGCAGCCAAGAAAGGGGACAGGGGTACACCGGGGAACTGTTTTTT. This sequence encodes CASSQERGQGYTGELFF.

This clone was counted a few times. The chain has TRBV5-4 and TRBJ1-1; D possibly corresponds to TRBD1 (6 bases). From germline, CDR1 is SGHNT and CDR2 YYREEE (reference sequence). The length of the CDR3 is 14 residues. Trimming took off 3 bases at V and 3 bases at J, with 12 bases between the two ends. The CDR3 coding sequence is TGTGCCAGCAGCTGGGGGGCGGGGGACACTGAAGCTTTCTTT. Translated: CASSWGAGDTEAFF.

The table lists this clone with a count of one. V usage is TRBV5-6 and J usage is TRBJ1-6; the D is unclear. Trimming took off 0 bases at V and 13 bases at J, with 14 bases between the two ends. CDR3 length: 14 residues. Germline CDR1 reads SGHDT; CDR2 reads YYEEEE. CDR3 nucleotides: TGTGCCAGCAGCTTGGACATTCAGAACCCGCCCCTCCACTTT. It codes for CASSLDIQNPPLHF.

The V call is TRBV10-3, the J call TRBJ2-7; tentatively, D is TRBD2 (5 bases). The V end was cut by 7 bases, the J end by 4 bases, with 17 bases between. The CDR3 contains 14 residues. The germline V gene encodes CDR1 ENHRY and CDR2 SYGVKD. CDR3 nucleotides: TGTGCCATCAAAGAGGGTACCCTTACGTACGAGCAGTACTTC. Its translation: CAIKEGTLTYEQYF.

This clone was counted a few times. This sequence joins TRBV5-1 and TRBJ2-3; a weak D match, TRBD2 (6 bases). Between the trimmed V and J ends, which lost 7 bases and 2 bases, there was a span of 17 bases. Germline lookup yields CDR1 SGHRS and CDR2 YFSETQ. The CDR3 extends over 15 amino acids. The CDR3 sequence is CASRDGGALTDTQYF. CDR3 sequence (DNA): TGCGCCAGCCGCGACGGGGGTGCCCTCACAGATACGCAGTATTTT.

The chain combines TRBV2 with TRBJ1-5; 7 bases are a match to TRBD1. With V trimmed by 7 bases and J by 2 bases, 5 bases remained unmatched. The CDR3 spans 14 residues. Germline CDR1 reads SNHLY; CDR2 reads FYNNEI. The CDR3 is CASNRQGGNQPQHF. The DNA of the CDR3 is TGTGCCAGCAATAGACAGGGCGGCAATCAGCCCCAGCATTTT.

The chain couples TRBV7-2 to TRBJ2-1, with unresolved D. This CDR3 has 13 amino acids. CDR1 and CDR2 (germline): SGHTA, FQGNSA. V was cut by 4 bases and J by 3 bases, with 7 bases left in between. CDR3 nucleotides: TGTGCCAGCAGCTCCGAGTACTACAATGAGCAGTTCTTC. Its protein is CASSSEYYNEQFF.

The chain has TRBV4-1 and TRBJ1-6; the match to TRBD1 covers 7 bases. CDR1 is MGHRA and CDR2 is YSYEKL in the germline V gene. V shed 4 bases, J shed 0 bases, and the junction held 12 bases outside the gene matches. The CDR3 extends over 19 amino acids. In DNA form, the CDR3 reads TGCGCCAGCAGCCGCCGGGACAGAGAAACCGGCTCCTATAATTCACCCCTCCACTTT. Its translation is CASSRRDRETGSYNSPLHF.

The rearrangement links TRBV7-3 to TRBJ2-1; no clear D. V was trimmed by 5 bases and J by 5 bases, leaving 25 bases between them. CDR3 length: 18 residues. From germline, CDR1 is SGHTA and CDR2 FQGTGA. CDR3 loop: CASSPRAGPTPSDNEQFF. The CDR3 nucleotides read TGTGCCAGCAGCCCCCGAGCCGGCCCGACACCTTCCGACAATGAGCAGTTCTTC.

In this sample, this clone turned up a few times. This CDR3 is CASSLYGQGANYGYTF. The CDR3 nucleotides read TGTGCCAGCAGTTTATACGGCCAGGGCGCTAACTATGGCTACACCTTC. The rearrangement links TRBV28 to TRBJ1-2, with D possibly being TRBD1 (5 bases). The length of the CDR3 is 16 residues. CDR1 and CDR2 from the germline V gene are MDHEN and SYDVKM. Trimming shortened V by 1 base and J by 0 bases, and 12 bases separated the two germline ends.

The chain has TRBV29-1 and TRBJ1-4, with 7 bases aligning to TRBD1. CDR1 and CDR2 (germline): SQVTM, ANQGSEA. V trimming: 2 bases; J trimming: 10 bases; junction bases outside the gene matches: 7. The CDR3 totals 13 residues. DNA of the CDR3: TGCAGCGTTGAACAACAGGGGAAAGGAAAACTGTTTTTT. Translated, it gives CSVEQQGKGKLFF.

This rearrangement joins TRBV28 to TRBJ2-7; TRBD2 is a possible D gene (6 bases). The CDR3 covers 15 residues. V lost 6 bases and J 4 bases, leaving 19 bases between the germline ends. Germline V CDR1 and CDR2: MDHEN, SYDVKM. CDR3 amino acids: CASSGGPGLSYEQYF. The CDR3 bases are TGTGCCAGCAGCGGAGGGCCGGGACTTTCATACGAGCAGTACTTC.

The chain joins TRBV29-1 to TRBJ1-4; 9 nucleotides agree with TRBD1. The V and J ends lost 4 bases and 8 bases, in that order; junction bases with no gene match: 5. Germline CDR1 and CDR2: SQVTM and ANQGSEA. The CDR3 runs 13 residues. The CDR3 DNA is TGCAGCGTTGCGGACAGGGGTTGGGAAAAACTGTTTTTT. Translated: CSVADRGWEKLFF.

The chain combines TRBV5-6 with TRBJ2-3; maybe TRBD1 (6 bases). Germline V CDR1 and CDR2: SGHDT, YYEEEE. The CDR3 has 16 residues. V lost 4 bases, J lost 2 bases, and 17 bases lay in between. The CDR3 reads CASSQNGGIDTDTQYF. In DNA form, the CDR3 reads TGTGCCAGCAGCCAAAATGGGGGCATAGACACAGATACGCAGTATTTT.

CDR3 nucleotides: TGTGCCAGCAGCCACAAGAGGTTCGGAGGGGGGGTGAACACCGGGGAGCTGTTTTTT. It is translated as CASSHKRFGGGVNTGELFF. The chain carries TRBV14 and TRBJ2-2, with D possibly matching TRBD2 (7 bases). Germline assignment: CDR1 SGHDN and CDR2 FVKESK. The length of the CDR3 is 19 residues. V was shortened by 3 bases and J by 1 base, with 21 bases between the two germline ends.

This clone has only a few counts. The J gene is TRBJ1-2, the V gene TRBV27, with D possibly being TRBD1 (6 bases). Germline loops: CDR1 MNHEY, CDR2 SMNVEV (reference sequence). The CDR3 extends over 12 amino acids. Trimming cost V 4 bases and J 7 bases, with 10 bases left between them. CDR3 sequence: CASSSSRGGYTF. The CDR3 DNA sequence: TGTGCCAGCAGTTCCTCCAGGGGTGGCTACACCTTC.

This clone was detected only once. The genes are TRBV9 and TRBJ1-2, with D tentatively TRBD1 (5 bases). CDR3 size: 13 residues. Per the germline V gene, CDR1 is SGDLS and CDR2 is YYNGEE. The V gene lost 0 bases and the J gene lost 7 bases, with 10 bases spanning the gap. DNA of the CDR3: TGTGCCAGCAGCGTAGAAGGGGTTGGTGGCTACACCTTC. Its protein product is CASSVEGVGGYTF.

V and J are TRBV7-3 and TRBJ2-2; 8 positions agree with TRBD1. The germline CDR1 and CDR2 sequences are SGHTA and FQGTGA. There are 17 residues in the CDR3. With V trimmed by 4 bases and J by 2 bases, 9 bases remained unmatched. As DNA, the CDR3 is TGTGCCAGCAGCTCGGAGGGCGGGACAGGCAACACCGGGGAGCTGTTTTTT. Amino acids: CASSSEGGTGNTGELFF.

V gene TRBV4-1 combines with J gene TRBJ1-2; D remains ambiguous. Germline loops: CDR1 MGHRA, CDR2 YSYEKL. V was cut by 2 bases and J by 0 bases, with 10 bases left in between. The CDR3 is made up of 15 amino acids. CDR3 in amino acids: CASSQTHTTNYGYTF. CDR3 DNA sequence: TGCGCCAGCAGCCAAACGCACACGACTAACTATGGCTACACCTTC.

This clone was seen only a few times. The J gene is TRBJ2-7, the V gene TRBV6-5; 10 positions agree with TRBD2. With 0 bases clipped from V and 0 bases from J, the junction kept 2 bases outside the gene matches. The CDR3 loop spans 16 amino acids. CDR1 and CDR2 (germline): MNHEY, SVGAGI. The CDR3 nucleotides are TGTGCCAGCAGTTACTCAATAGCGGGGGGCTCCTACGAGCAGTACTTC. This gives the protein CASSYSIAGGSYEQYF.

The CDR3 region is CASSLVGTGLGNTIYF. The CDR3 DNA reads as TGCGCCAGCAGCTTGGTCGGGACAGGGCTAGGAAACACCATATATTTT. The V gene is TRBV5-1, the J gene TRBJ1-3, with 9 bases lining up with TRBD1. CDR1 is SGHRS and CDR2 is YFSETQ in the germline V gene. V dropped 0 bases and J dropped 4; count of bases not matched to a gene: 5. The CDR3 has 16 amino acids. The variable domain in full, completed from reference TRBV5-1 and TRBJ1-3, reads KAGVTQTPRYLIKTRGQQVTLSCSPISGHRSVSWYQQTPGQGLQFLFEYFSETQRNKGNFPGRFSGRQFSNSRSEMNVSTLELGDSALYLCASSLVGTGLGNTIYFGEGSWLTVV.

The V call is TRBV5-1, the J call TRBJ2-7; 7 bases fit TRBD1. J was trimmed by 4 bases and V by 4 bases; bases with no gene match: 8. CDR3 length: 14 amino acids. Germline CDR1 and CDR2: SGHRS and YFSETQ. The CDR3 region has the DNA TGCGCCAGCAGCAAACAGACAGGGACATACGAGCAGTACTTC. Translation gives CASSKQTGTYEQYF.

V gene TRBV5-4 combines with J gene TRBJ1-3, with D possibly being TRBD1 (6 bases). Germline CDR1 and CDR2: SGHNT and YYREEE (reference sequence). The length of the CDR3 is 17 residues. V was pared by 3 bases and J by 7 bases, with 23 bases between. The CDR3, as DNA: TGTGCCAGCAGCTCTGCGGCACACAACAGGGATAGGAACACCATATATTTT. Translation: CASSSAAHNRDRNTIYF.

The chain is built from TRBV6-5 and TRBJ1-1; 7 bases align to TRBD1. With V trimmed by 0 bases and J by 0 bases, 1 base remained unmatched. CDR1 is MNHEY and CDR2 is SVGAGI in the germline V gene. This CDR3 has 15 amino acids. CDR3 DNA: TGTGCCAGCAGTTACTCCGGGACAGTGAACACTGAAGCTTTCTTT. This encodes CASSYSGTVNTEAFF.